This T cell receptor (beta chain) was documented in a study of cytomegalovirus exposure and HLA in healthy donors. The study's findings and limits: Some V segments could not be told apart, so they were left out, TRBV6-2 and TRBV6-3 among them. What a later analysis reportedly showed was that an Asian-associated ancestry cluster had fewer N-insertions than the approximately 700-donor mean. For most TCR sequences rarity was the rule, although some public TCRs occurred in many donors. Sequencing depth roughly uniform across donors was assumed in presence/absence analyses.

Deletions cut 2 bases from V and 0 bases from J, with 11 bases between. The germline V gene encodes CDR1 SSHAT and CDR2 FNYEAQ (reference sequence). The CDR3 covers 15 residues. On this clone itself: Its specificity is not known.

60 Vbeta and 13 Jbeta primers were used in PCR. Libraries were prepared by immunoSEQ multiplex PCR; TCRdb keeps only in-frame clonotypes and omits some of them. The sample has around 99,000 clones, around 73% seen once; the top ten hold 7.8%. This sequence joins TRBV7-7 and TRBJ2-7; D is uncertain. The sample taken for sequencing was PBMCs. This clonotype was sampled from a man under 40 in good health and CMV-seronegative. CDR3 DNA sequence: TGTGCCAGCAGCTTAAGTTACGGTCCCTCCTACGAGCAGTACTTC. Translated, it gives CASSLSYGPSYEQYF.